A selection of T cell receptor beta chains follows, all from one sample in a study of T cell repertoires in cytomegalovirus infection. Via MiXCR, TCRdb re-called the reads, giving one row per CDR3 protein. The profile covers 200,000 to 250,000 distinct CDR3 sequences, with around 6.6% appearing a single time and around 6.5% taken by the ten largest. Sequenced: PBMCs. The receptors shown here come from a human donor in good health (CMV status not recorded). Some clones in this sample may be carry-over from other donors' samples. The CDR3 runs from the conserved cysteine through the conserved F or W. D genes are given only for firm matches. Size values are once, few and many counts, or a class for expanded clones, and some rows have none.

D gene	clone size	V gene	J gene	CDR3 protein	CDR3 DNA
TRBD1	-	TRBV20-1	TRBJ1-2	CKPRGPGEDYGYTF	TGCAAGCCCAGGGGGCCGGGGGAGGACTATGGCTACACCTTC
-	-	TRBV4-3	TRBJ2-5	CASSQVRAQETQYF	TGCGCCAGCAGCCAAGTCAGGGCCCAAGAGACCCAGTACTTC
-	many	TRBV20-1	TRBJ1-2	CSARDGGRGNYGYTF	TGCAGTGCTAGAGATGGGGGCAGGGGAAACTATGGCTACACCTTC
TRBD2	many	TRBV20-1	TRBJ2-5	CSAGALAGDSKGQYF	TGCAGTGCTGGGGCCCTAGCGGGGGATAGCAAAGGCCAGTACTTC
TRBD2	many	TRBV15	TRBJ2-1	CATSRDLSGGGNEQFF	TGTGCCACCAGCAGAGATCTGAGCGGGGGGGGTAATGAGCAGTTCTTC
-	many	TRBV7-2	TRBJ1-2	CASSLRATDYGYTF	TGTGCCAGCAGCTTACGGGCTACCGACTATGGCTACACCTTC
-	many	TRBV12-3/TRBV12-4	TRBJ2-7	CASSRLTGPPYEQYF	TGTGCCAGCAGTCGTCTTACGGGACCCCCCTACGAGCAGTACTTC
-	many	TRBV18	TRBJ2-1	CASSPTGPNEQFF	TGTGCCAGCTCACCCACAGGGCCCAATGAGCAGTTCTTC
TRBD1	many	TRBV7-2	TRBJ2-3	CASSRGTGAVDTQYF	TGTGCCAGCAGCAGAGGGACAGGGGCAGTAGATACGCAGTATTTT
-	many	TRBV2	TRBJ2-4	CASSEAREDSQYF	TGTGCCAGCAGTGAAGCTAGGGAGGACAGTCAGTACTTC
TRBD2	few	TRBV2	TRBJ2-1	CASSVSGGGVYNEQFF	TGTGCCAGCAGTGTTAGCGGGGGGGGGGTCTACAATGAGCAGTTCTTC
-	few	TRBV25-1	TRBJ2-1	CASSPPDQSSYNEQFF	TGTGCCAGCAGTCCTCCCGACCAGAGCTCCTACAATGAGCAGTTCTTC
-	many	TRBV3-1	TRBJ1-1	CASSHFEYTEAFF	TGTGCCAGCAGCCATTTTGAGTACACTGAAGCTTTCTTT